A single sample gave rise to the 32 T cell receptor beta chains below, sequenced in a study of cytomegalovirus exposure and HLA in healthy donors. The PCR ran on 60 Vbeta and 13 Jbeta primers. Here immunoSEQ multiplex PCR was the method, and the copy in TCRdb shows in-frame clones only, minus some. This sample has 120,000 or so clones, with around 82% found just once. The sequencing sample was made of PBMCs. These receptors were collected from a middle-aged woman in good health and CMV-seropositive.

V gene TRBV4-3 combines with J gene TRBJ2-7; D remains ambiguous. The CDR3 extends over 13 amino acids. Trimming cost V 0 bases and J 1 base, with 4 bases left between them. In germline, CDR1 is LGHNA, CDR2 YSLEER. The CDR3 is CASSQDGSYEQYF. In DNA, the CDR3 is TGCGCCAGCAGCCAAGACGGGTCCTACGAGCAGTACTTC.

The rearrangement joins TRBV6-5 to TRBJ2-7; tentatively, D is TRBD1 (8 bases). The CDR3 consists of 13 residues. CDR1 is MNHEY, CDR2 SVGAGI, per germline. The germline V and J ends were trimmed by 6 bases and 5 bases, with 14 bases remaining between them. The CDR3 coding sequence is TGTGCCAGCAGCAGGACAGGGACTAACGAGCAGTACTTC. It encodes CASSRTGTNEQYF.

The J gene is TRBJ2-7, the V gene TRBV7-2, with D tentatively TRBD1 (6 bases). The CDR3 consists of 13 residues. The germline V and J ends were trimmed by 2 bases and 4 bases, with 9 bases remaining between them. The germline V gene encodes CDR1 SGHTA and CDR2 FQGNSA. In DNA form, the CDR3 reads TGTGCCAGCAGCTTAAACAGGGATTACGAGCAGTACTTC. Its protein is CASSLNRDYEQYF.

The sample holds one count of this clone. The V gene is TRBV18, the J gene TRBJ1-1; D is unclear. CDR1 and CDR2 (germline): KGHSH, LQKENI. Trimming took 0 bases from V and 7 from J, leaving 9 bases between them. The CDR3 loop spans 13 amino acids. The CDR3 nucleotides read TGTGCCAGCTCACCACCCGCGGGTATTGAAGCTTTCTTT. It codes for CASSPPAGIEAFF. The full variable domain, completed using reference TRBV18 and TRBJ1-1, is NAGVMQNPRHLVRRRGQEARLRCSPMKGHSHVYWYRQLPEEGLKFMVYLQKENIIDESGMPKERFSAEFPKEGPSILRIQQVVRGDSAAYFCASSPPAGIEAFFGQGTRLTVV.

V gene TRBV5-1 combines with J gene TRBJ1-1; D might be TRBD1 (6 bases). Germline assignment: CDR1 SGHRS and CDR2 YFSETQ. Trimming stripped 4 bases from V and 1 base from J, with 11 bases between. CDR3 length: 14 amino acids. The CDR3 DNA reads as TGCGCCAGCAGCATAGGACAGACGAACACTGAAGCTTTCTTT. As protein: CASSIGQTNTEAFF.

Details on this clone: One end of the junction varies from germline; a read error may be responsible. The genes are TRBV27 and TRBJ2-3; TRBD2 is a possible D gene (5 bases). The V gene's germline CDR1 is MNHEY and CDR2 SMNVEV (reference sequence). The CDR3 is made up of 14 amino acids. The DNA of the CDR3 is TGTGCCAGCAGTACCCTAGCTGTCCCAGATACGCAATATTTT. It is translated as CASSTLAVPDTQYF.

V usage is TRBV2 and J usage is TRBJ2-5; 12 bases agree with TRBD2. This CDR3 is 15 amino acids long. Looked up from germline, CDR1 is SNHLY and CDR2 is FYNNEI. V shed 2 bases, J shed 4 bases, and the junction held 2 bases outside the gene matches. CDR3 amino acids: CASSEQLAGGETQYF. The CDR3 DNA reads TGTGCCAGCAGTGAACAACTAGCGGGGGGAGAGACCCAGTACTTC.

The chain links TRBV6-4 to TRBJ2-4, with TRBD2 matching 7 bases. This CDR3 spans 13 amino acids. Germline assignment: CDR1 MRHNA and CDR2 SNTAGT. Trimming cost V 0 bases and J 10 bases; bases outside gene matches: 3. As DNA, the CDR3 is TGTGCCAGCAGTGACTCCGGGGAGGGAATTCAGTACTTC. Translating it yields CASSDSGEGIQYF.

The chain links TRBV5-5 to TRBJ2-7, with TRBD1 identical over 7 bases. Germline assignment: CDR1 SGHKS and CDR2 YYEKEE (reference sequence). This CDR3 spans 17 amino acids. Trimming took 4 bases from V and 6 from J; bases not matched to a gene: 19. The CDR3 DNA is TGTGCCAGCAGCGCGCTCCCCAAAAACAGGGGTTTCAGCGAGCAGTACTTC. Translating it yields CASSALPKNRGFSEQYF.

This chain joins TRBV19 and TRBJ2-7, with D possibly being TRBD1 (6 bases). The CDR3 has 13 residues. Germline CDR1 is LNHDA and CDR2 is SQIVND (reference sequence). Trimming removed 7 bases from V and 2 bases from J, with 12 bases in between. CDR3 sequence: CASTPGVPYEQYF. The CDR3 bases are TGTGCCAGTACCCCAGGGGTCCCCTACGAGCAGTACTTC.

This clone has just a few counts. This sequence joins TRBV7-6 and TRBJ1-1, with 8 bases identical to TRBD1. Germline values: CDR1 SGHVS, CDR2 FNYEAQ. This CDR3 comprises 16 residues. After removal of 2 bases from V and 1 base from J, the junction contained 6 bases not matched to a gene. The CDR3 DNA follows: TGTGCCAGCAGCTTAACTCCAGGGGGCGGGAACACTGAAGCTTTCTTT. Translated: CASSLTPGGGNTEAFF.

The chain combines TRBV18 with TRBJ1-1; D is ambiguous. The CDR3 is 13 residues long. Germline V gene sequence: CDR1 KGHSH, CDR2 LQKENI. The V end lost 6 bases, the J end lost 7 bases, and 15 bases lay between the germline ends. CDR3 sequence: CASSTQQFVEAFF. The CDR3 DNA sequence: TGTGCCAGCTCCACACAGCAATTCGTTGAAGCTTTCTTT.

The J gene is TRBJ2-7, the V gene TRBV4-1; 7 bases map to TRBD1. The CDR3 sequence is 13 residues long. After removal of 3 bases from V and 6 bases from J, the junction contained 5 bases not matched to a gene. The germline V gene encodes CDR1 MGHRA and CDR2 YSYEKL. The CDR3 DNA is TGCGCCAGCAGCCAGGGTTCAGGGGGCGAGCAGTACTTC. This translates into CASSQGSGGEQYF.

This clone has only one observation. V usage is TRBV5-4 and J usage is TRBJ2-2, with D perhaps TRBD2 (5 bases). The CDR3 is 12 residues long. Trimming removed 2 bases at V and 8 bases at J, with 7 bases between. Germline V lookup: CDR1 SGHNT, CDR2 YYREEE (reference sequence). The CDR3 nucleotides are TGTGCCAGCAGCTTACGAGGGGGGGAGCTGTTTTTT. It specifies CASSLRGGELFF.

This clone is a singleton in its sample. The gene calls are TRBV7-9 and TRBJ2-3; D is unclear. V was clipped by 1 base and J by 4 bases, with 15 bases between them. Germline loops: CDR1 SEHNR, CDR2 FQNEAQ (reference sequence). There are 16 residues in the CDR3. CDR3 nucleotides: TGTGCCAGCAGCTTAGAAGACACCCCTCCGGCAGATACGCAGTATTTT. Translation: CASSLEDTPPADTQYF.

CDR3 in amino acids: CASSLTGYSYNEQFF. CDR3 sequence (DNA): TGTGCCAGCAGTTTAACAGGGTACTCCTACAATGAGCAGTTCTTC. The V gene is TRBV27, the J gene TRBJ2-1; maybe TRBD1 (6 bases). Germline V CDR1 and CDR2: MNHEY, SMNVEV (reference sequence). Deletions cut 2 bases from V and 0 bases from J, with 8 bases between. The CDR3 is made up of 15 amino acids.

The J gene is TRBJ2-2, the V gene TRBV7-9, with 7 bases identical to TRBD1. V shed 1 base and J 7 bases; nucleotides not matched to a gene: 6. This CDR3 contains 15 residues. Per germline, CDR1 SEHNR and CDR2 FQNEAQ (reference sequence). In DNA form, the CDR3 reads TGTGCCAGCAGCTTAGTGACAGGGTTCGGCGGGGAGCTGTTTTTT. As protein: CASSLVTGFGGELFF.

The chain couples TRBV28 to TRBJ2-7; D is possibly TRBD1 (6 bases). Germline V gene data show CDR1 as MDHEN and CDR2 as SYDVKM. The CDR3 is 16 amino acids. V was trimmed by 5 bases and J by 0 bases, leaving 17 bases between them. DNA of the CDR3: TGTGCCAGCAGTAGCCCAGGGGCCAGATTCTCCTACGAGCAGTACTTC. Its protein is CASSSPGARFSYEQYF.

CDR3 in amino acids: CASSYQVVNTEAFF. As DNA, the CDR3 is TGTGCCAGCAGTTACCAGGTTGTGAACACTGAAGCTTTCTTT. The chain recombines TRBV6-5 with TRBJ1-1; D remains ambiguous. Trimming removed 2 bases from V and 0 bases from J, with 7 bases in between. This CDR3 contains 14 residues. Germline V gene data show CDR1 as MNHEY and CDR2 as SVGAGI.

V is TRBV5-1 and J is TRBJ2-3; 8 nucleotides agree with TRBD1. The CDR3 has 16 amino acids. Unmatched junction bases numbered 9, after V lost 1 base and J lost 5 bases. The V gene's germline CDR1 is SGHRS and CDR2 YFSETQ. In DNA form, the CDR3 reads TGCGCCAGCAGCTTGTATGGACAGGGAGGTGGAGATACGCAGTATTTT. Its translation: CASSLYGQGGGDTQYF.

The table lists this clone with a few counts. The gene calls are TRBV10-1 and TRBJ2-1; TRBD2 aligns across 7 bases. The CDR3 consists of 15 residues. The germline CDR1 and CDR2 sequences are WNHNN and SYGVQD (reference sequence). The V segment lost 3 bases and the J segment 4 bases; nucleotides outside the gene matches: 6. The CDR3 sequence is CASSDLGGDYNEQFF. For the CDR3, the DNA is TGCGCCAGCAGTGATTTGGGGGGGGATTACAATGAGCAGTTCTTC.

The gene calls are TRBV6-6 and TRBJ1-3; D remains ambiguous. The CDR3 runs 13 residues. Germline assignment: CDR1 MNHNY and CDR2 SVGAGI (reference sequence). V was clipped by 7 bases and J by 1 base, with 8 bases between them. The CDR3 protein is CASKRESGNTIYF. The DNA of the CDR3 is TGTGCCAGCAAAAGGGAGTCTGGAAACACCATATATTTT.

CDR3 residues: CASSGALATGSYGYTF. CDR3 DNA: TGCGCCAGCAGCGGTGCCCTCGCGACAGGCAGCTATGGCTACACCTTC. V and J are TRBV5-1 and TRBJ1-2, with D perhaps matching TRBD1 (6 bases). V was pared by 4 bases and J by 4 bases, with 20 bases between. CDR3 length equals 16 residues. From germline, CDR1 is SGHRS and CDR2 YFSETQ.

This chain connects TRBV10-3 to TRBJ1-1, with D possibly TRBD1 on 5 matching bases. The CDR3 is 14 amino acids. Germline-derived CDR1 and CDR2 are ENHRY and SYGVKD. The V gene lost 9 bases and the J gene lost 3 bases, with 17 bases spanning the gap. The CDR3 here is CAISGREVDTEAFF. CDR3 DNA: TGTGCCATTTCTGGCAGGGAGGTAGACACTGAAGCTTTCTTT.

The chain employs TRBV9 and TRBJ1-1; no clear D. Between the trimmed V and J ends, which lost 6 bases and 3 bases, there was a span of 15 bases. Per the germline V gene, CDR1 is SGDLS and CDR2 is YYNGEE. The CDR3 sequence is 14 residues long. CDR3 sequence (DNA): TGTGCCAGCAATCCGGGTCCGGTTGACACTGAAGCTTTCTTT. Translation: CASNPGPVDTEAFF.

The J gene is TRBJ2-2, the V gene TRBV5-8, with no clear D. The V gene's germline CDR1 is SGHTS and CDR2 YDEGEE. V lost 4 bases and J lost 1, with 8 bases in between. This CDR3 has 14 residues. The CDR3 nucleotides are TGTGCCAGCAGCCTGACTCTGAACACCGGGGAGCTGTTTTTT. Translated, it gives CASSLTLNTGELFF.

The chain has TRBV5-1 and TRBJ2-7, with 9 bases lining up with TRBD1. Germline V gives CDR1 SGHRS, CDR2 YFSETQ. J was trimmed by 4 bases and V by 3 bases; bases with no gene match: 2. This CDR3 comprises 13 residues. CDR3 loop: CASSWGQGYEQYF. The CDR3 DNA reads as TGCGCCAGCAGCTGGGGACAGGGTTACGAGCAGTACTTC.

In nucleotides, the CDR3 is TGCAGCGTTGAGGGGGGTGGTTTATCGGCTGAAGCTTTCTTT. It is translated as CSVEGGGLSAEAFF. V is TRBV29-1 and J is TRBJ1-1, with D perhaps matching TRBD1 (5 bases). CDR1 and CDR2 from the germline V gene are SQVTM and ANQGSEA. CDR3 size: 14 residues. The germline V and J ends were trimmed by 3 bases and 6 bases, with 17 bases remaining between them.

This clone has a handful of counts. This chain connects TRBV14 to TRBJ1-1; D not resolved. This CDR3 contains 12 residues. From germline, CDR1 is SGHDN and CDR2 FVKESK. Trimming took 3 bases from V and 4 from J, leaving 6 bases between them. The CDR3 DNA reads TGTGCCAGCAGCCACGGAGGCACTGAAGCTTTCTTT. The encoded protein is CASSHGGTEAFF.

This sequence joins TRBV5-1 and TRBJ1-1; D not certain. Germline V gene data show CDR1 as SGHRS and CDR2 as YFSETQ. The CDR3 consists of 13 residues. V was shortened by 4 bases and J by 1 base, with 8 bases between the two germline ends. CDR3 region: CASSPRGNTEAFF. The CDR3, as DNA: TGCGCCAGCAGCCCCCGGGGGAACACTGAAGCTTTCTTT.

The V and J genes are TRBV27 and TRBJ2-1, with a possible D match to TRBD2 (6 bases). Germline V gives CDR1 MNHEY, CDR2 SMNVEV (reference sequence). Trimming removed 4 bases from V and 5 bases from J, with 12 bases in between. CDR3 length equals 14 residues. The CDR3 bases are TGTGCCAGCAGTTCCCTAGCGAATAACAATGAGCAGTTCTTC. It is translated as CASSSLANNNEQFF.

A single count supports this clone. This chain links TRBV6-5 with TRBJ2-5; weak D call: TRBD1 (6 bases). CDR3 length: 14 amino acids. Germline CDR1 is MNHEY and CDR2 is SVGAGI. With 2 bases removed from V and 2 bases from J, the gap between germline ends came to 9 bases. CDR3 protein: CASSYGDIQETQYF. As DNA, the CDR3 is TGTGCCAGCAGTTACGGGGACATACAAGAGACCCAGTACTTC.